This passage covers 5 T cell receptor beta chains from one sample sequenced in a study of cytomegalovirus exposure and HLA in healthy donors. The table came from immunoSEQ multiplex PCR; TCRdb's copy has only in-frame clones and leaves some out. Of fewer than 60,000 clones listed, 85% to 95% are singletons. Input material: PBMCs. The receptors stem from a woman younger than 35 in good health and CMV-seropositive.

The V call is TRBV27, the J call TRBJ2-7; 9 bases agree with TRBD1. V trimming: 6 bases; J trimming: 1 base; junction bases outside the gene matches: 4. Germline V gene lookup returns CDR1 MNHEY and CDR2 SMNVEV (reference sequence). This CDR3 has 14 amino acids. DNA for the CDR3: TGTGCCAGCAGGGGGACAGGGCAGTCCTACGAGCAGTACTTC. Translating gives CASRGTGQSYEQYF.

The chain combines TRBV5-4 with TRBJ1-4; weak D call: TRBD1 (6 bases). Trimming took off 4 bases at V and 0 bases at J, with 10 bases between the two ends. The CDR3 consists of 15 residues. The germline V gene has CDR1 SGHNT and CDR2 YYREEE (reference sequence). DNA for the CDR3: TGTGCCAGCAGCCCATGGACAGCAACTAATGAAAAACTGTTTTTT. Translated: CASSPWTATNEKLFF.

The V call is TRBV11-2, the J call TRBJ2-7, with D possibly TRBD2 on 5 matching bases. CDR3 length equals 13 residues. Per the germline V gene, CDR1 is SGHAT and CDR2 is FQNNGV. Trimming took off 5 bases at V and 0 bases at J, with 8 bases between the two ends. Here the CDR3 reads CASSDTSSYEQYF. CDR3 in DNA: TGTGCCAGCAGCGACACTAGCTCCTACGAGCAGTACTTC.

V gene TRBV28 combines with J gene TRBJ2-7, with 7 bases fitting TRBD1. Germline assignment: CDR1 MDHEN and CDR2 SYDVKM. V trimming: 5 bases; J trimming: 6 bases; junction bases outside the gene matches: 13. The CDR3 contains 15 residues. The CDR3 coding sequence is TGTGCCAGCAGTCCAACAGGGGTCACCCGGAGCGAGCAGTACTTC. Protein product: CASSPTGVTRSEQYF. Together with reference TRBV28 and TRBJ2-7, the CDR3 gives the full variable domain: DVKVTQSSRYLVKRTGEKVFLECVQDMDHENMFWYRQDPGLGLRLIYFSYDVKMKEKGDIPEGYSVSREKKERFSLILESASTNQTSMYLCASSPTGVTRSEQYFGPGTRLTVT.

This clone was seen once. The chain recombines TRBV7-9 with TRBJ2-1, with 7 bases matching TRBD2. CDR1 and CDR2 from the germline V gene are SEHNR and FQNEAQ (reference sequence). This CDR3 spans 14 amino acids. J was trimmed by 9 bases and V by 1 base; bases with no gene match: 6. The CDR3 region is CASSLVIGRAEQFF. CDR3 bases: TGTGCCAGCAGCTTAGTAATAGGGAGGGCTGAGCAGTTCTTC.